These T cell receptor beta chains were read from a single sample in a study of T-cell reconstitution after alpha-beta-depleted transplantation in children. TCRdb re-derived calls from the PCR reads in MiXCR, one entry per CDR3 protein. The data show about 540,000 distinct CDR3 sequences, 18% seen once. Specimen: PBMCs from the stem cell graft donor, collected from the stem cell graft. Receptors were obtained from a human donor who donated a stem cell graft to a child with acute lymphoblastic leukemia. The CDR3 runs from the conserved cysteine through the conserved F or W. A D gene is named only where the DNA matches it firmly. For some rows the clone size is stated as once, few or many, or as a class when expanded; others skip it.

V gene	J gene	clone size	D gene	CDR3 protein	CDR3 DNA
TRBV5-1	TRBJ1-1	many	NA	CASSFEGTEAFF	TGTGCCAGCAGTTTTGAAGGGACTGAAGCTTTCTTT
TRBV11-2	TRBJ2-5	few	TRBD1	CASSLRGGKIQETQYF	TGTGCCAGCAGCTTACGAGGGGGCAAGATACAAGAGACCCAGTACTTC
TRBV20-1	TRBJ2-3	few	TRBD2	CSVWTSGSSVTQYF	TGCAGTGTTTGGACTAGCGGGAGTTCGGTTACGCAGTATTTT
TRBV19	TRBJ2-1	few	NA	CASSIASEQFF	TGTGCCAGTAGTATCGCCTCTGAGCAGTTCTTC
TRBV11-1	TRBJ2-2	NA	TRBD1	CASSLGPDRAPNTGELFF	TGTGCCAGCAGCTTAGGGCCTGACAGGGCCCCCAACACCGGGGAGCTGTTTTTT
TRBV20-1	TRBJ2-1	once	TRBD2	CSARVGGRVNNEQFF	TGCAGTGCTAGAGTCGGCGGGAGGGTAAACAATGAGCAGTTCTTC
TRBV12-3/TRBV12-4	TRBJ2-6	many	NA	CASSGGRSSGANVLTF	TGTGCCAGCAGTGGGGGGAGATCCTCTGGGGCCAACGTCCTGACTTTC
TRBV9	TRBJ1-5	few	NA	CASSDDPTGWRNQPQHF	TGTGCCAGCAGCGATGACCCGACGGGGTGGCGCAATCAGCCCCAGCATTTT
TRBV27	TRBJ2-3	NA	TRBD2	CASTPLAGGLTDTQYF	TGTGCCAGCACCCCACTAGCGGGAGGACTCACAGATACGCAGTATTTT
TRBV3-1	TRBJ2-1	few	TRBD2	CASSQAPSGSSYNEQFF	TGTGCCAGCAGCCAAGCCCCTAGCGGGAGCTCCTACAATGAGCAGTTCTTC
TRBV9	TRBJ2-1	few	TRBD2	CASSVEIGGGSYNEQFF	TGTGCCAGCAGCGTAGAGATTGGCGGGGGCTCCTACAATGAGCAGTTCTTC
TRBV11-1	TRBJ2-1	NA	TRBD1	CASSAGTGGISGSPPYNEQFF	TGTGCCAGCAGCGCCGGGACAGGGGGGATTAGCGGGAGTCCTCCGTACAATGAGCAGTTCTTC
TRBV29-1	TRBJ2-1	NA	NA	CSVLSGTTYEQFF	TGCAGCGTCCTCTCCGGGACGACCTATGAGCAGTTCTTC
TRBV21-1	TRBJ1-6	once	NA	CASSPRRDRAYNSPLHF	TGTGCCAGCAGCCCTCGAAGGGACAGGGCGTATAATTCACCCCTCCACTTT
TRBV21-1	TRBJ2-2	NA	NA	CASRGGRAGELFF	TGTGCCAGCCGGGGAGGGAGGGCCGGGGAGCTGTTTTTT
TRBV12-3/TRBV12-4	TRBJ2-5	NA	NA	CASSLNISPQMETQYF	TGTGCCAGCAGTTTAAATATCTCTCCCCAGATGGAGACCCAGTACTTC
TRBV7-3	TRBJ2-1	NA	TRBD2	CASSLTPSGSNEQFF	TGTGCCAGCAGCTTAACGCCTAGCGGCAGCAATGAGCAGTTCTTC
TRBV27	TRBJ1-4	NA	NA	CASSFPNEKLFF	TGTGCCAGCAGTTTCCCCAATGAAAAACTGTTTTTT
TRBV7-9	TRBJ2-1	few	TRBD2	CASSLGTGTSGPNNEQFF	TGTGCCAGCAGCTTAGGGACTGGGACTAGCGGCCCTAACAATGAGCAGTTCTTC
TRBV25-1	TRBJ1-2	few	NA	CASSDSALGGASYGYTF	TGTGCCAGCAGTGATTCCGCCCTAGGGGGGGCGAGCTATGGCTACACCTTC
TRBV5-1	TRBJ2-5	few	NA	CASSLEIPRQETQYF	TGCGCCAGCAGCTTGGAAATACCCAGGCAAGAGACCCAGTACTTC
TRBV5-1	TRBJ1-1	NA	NA	CASSPVAGARTEAFF	TGCGCCAGCAGCCCTGTCGCGGGGGCGCGCACTGAAGCTTTCTTT
TRBV13	TRBJ2-3	NA	TRBD2	CAISSWTSGGSSTDTQYF	TGTGCCATCAGCTCCTGGACTAGCGGGGGGAGTAGCACAGATACGCAGTATTTT
TRBV5-1	TRBJ2-1	few	NA	CASSGQNYNEQFF	TGCGCCAGCAGTGGACAGAACTACAATGAGCAGTTCTTC
TRBV5-1	TRBJ1-1	once	TRBD1	CASTLGVGQDLNEAFF	TGCGCCAGCACGTTAGGGGTGGGACAGGACCTGAATGAAGCTTTCTTT
TRBV29-1	TRBJ2-2	NA	NA	CSVRMGGENTGELFF	TGCAGCGTACGAATGGGGGGCGAAAACACCGGGGAGCTGTTTTTT
TRBV12-3/TRBV12-4	TRBJ2-3	NA	NA	CASSLWHTQYF	TGTGCCAGCAGTTTATGGCATACGCAGTATTTT
TRBV12-3/TRBV12-4	TRBJ2-2	NA	NA	CASMNTGELFF	TGTGCCAGCATGAACACCGGGGAGCTGTTTTTT
TRBV12-3/TRBV12-4	TRBJ2-3	few	NA	CASSYGTTDTQYF	TGTGCCAGCAGTTATGGAACCACAGATACGCAGTATTTT
TRBV5-1	TRBJ2-5	NA	TRBD1	CASSPTGQTQETQYF	TGCGCCAGCAGCCCTACGGGACAGACCCAAGAGACCCAGTACTTC
TRBV5-1	TRBJ2-7	few	NA	CASSSFGTEQYF	TGCGCCAGCAGCTCCTTCGGTACCGAGCAGTACTTC
TRBV7-9	TRBJ1-3	NA	NA	CASRDGTASSGNTIYF	TGTGCCAGCAGAGATGGGACGGCTAGCTCTGGAAACACCATATATTTT
TRBV5-1	TRBJ1-1	many	TRBD1	CASSSSWDRRNTEAFF	TGCGCCAGCAGCTCTTCCTGGGACAGGAGGAACACTGAAGCTTTCTTT
TRBV10-3	TRBJ1-1	NA	NA	CAIRGMRSADDTEAFF	TGTGCCATCAGGGGGATGAGGTCAGCCGATGACACTGAAGCTTTCTTT
TRBV27	TRBJ1-6	few	NA	CASSGAGRSYNSPLHF	TGTGCCAGCAGCGGGGCAGGCCGCTCCTATAATTCACCCCTCCACTTT
TRBV9	TRBJ2-3	few	NA	CASSPSGSITDTQYF	TGTGCCAGCAGCCCATCGGGATCTATCACAGATACGCAGTATTTT
TRBV6-1	TRBJ1-3	NA	NA	CASSTGTTGNTIYF	TGTGCCAGCAGTACCGGGACAACTGGAAACACCATATATTTT
TRBV5-1	TRBJ2-7	few	TRBD1	CASSLGQGSSAYEQYF	TGCGCCAGCAGCTTGGGACAGGGGAGTTCCGCCTACGAGCAGTACTTC
TRBV10-3	TRBJ2-7	once	NA	CAISETTPTYEQYF	TGTGCCATCAGTGAGACCACCCCCACCTACGAGCAGTACTTC
TRBV14	TRBJ1-4	few	NA	CASSLLDEKLFF	TGTGCCAGCAGCCTTCTCGATGAAAAACTGTTTTTT
TRBV5-1	TRBJ2-3	few	TRBD2	CASSLRPAGGDTDTQYF	TGCGCCAGCAGCTTGCGGCCAGCGGGAGGTGATACAGATACGCAGTATTTT
TRBV7-9	TRBJ2-3	few	NA	CASSPPGAGSTDTQYF	TGTGCCAGCAGCCCTCCCGGGGCGGGGAGCACAGATACGCAGTATTTT
TRBV20-1	TRBJ2-1	NA	TRBD2	CSATSLAGGDVNEQFF	TGCAGTGCTACAAGCCTAGCGGGAGGGGATGTCAATGAGCAGTTCTTC
TRBV5-1	TRBJ1-4	many	NA	CASSLGWTDATNEKLFF	TGCGCCAGCAGCTTGGGCTGGACCGATGCAACTAATGAAAAACTGTTTTTT
TRBV10-1	TRBJ2-5	many	NA	CASSDVLGLLQETQYF	TGCGCCAGCAGCGACGTTCTGGGACTCCTACAAGAGACCCAGTACTTC
TRBV15	TRBJ2-7	NA	TRBD1	CATSSLDRGIEQYF	TGTGCCACCAGCAGTCTGGACAGGGGGATTGAGCAGTACTTC
TRBV4-1	TRBJ2-7	few	TRBD2	CASSQVGGRYEQYF	TGCGCCAGCAGCCAAGTGGGCGGGAGGTACGAGCAGTACTTC
TRBV7-2	TRBJ1-2	few	NA	CASSLAGHYGYTF	TGTGCCAGCAGCTTAGCTGGTCACTATGGCTACACCTTC
TRBV5-1	TRBJ1-5	many	NA	CASSLGPNQPQHF	TGTGCCAGCAGCCTCGGCCCGAATCAGCCCCAGCATTTT
TRBV10-2	TRBJ2-1	many	NA	CASSGTQKGDNEQFF	TGCGCCAGCAGTGGGACTCAGAAGGGGGACAATGAGCAGTTCTTC